What follows describes a single TCR beta chain. Its specificity is not known. Clones were read by immunoSEQ multiplex PCR, and TCRdb kept only the in-frame ones, dropping some. The profile shows 4,500 to 5,000 clones, roughly 76% of them singletons. Germline V gene data show CDR1 as SNHLY and CDR2 as FYNNEI. The V end was cut by 5 bases, the J end by 4 bases, with 12 bases between. The CDR3 runs to 14 residues. These data belong to a study of immune evolution from preneoplasia to lung adenocarcinoma. Study observations and caveats: Clonality was highest in normal lung, lower in later-stage lesions apparently.

The chain recombines TRBV2 with TRBJ1-5; no clear D. The sequencing sample was made of FFPE adjacent normal lung tissue. This TCR was sampled from an older donor with lung adenocarcinoma. DNA of the CDR3: TGTGCCAGCAGTTTTTGGACGGGGAATCAGCCCCAGCATTTT. Its protein product is CASSFWTGNQPQHF.